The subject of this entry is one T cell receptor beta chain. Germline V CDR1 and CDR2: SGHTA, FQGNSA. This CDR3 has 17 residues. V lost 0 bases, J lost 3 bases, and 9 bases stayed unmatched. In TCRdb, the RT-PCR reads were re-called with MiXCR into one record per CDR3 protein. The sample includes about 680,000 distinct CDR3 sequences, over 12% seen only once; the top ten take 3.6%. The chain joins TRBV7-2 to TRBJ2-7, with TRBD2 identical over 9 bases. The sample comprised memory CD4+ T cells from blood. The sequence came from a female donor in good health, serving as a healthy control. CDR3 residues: CASSLAGAGGPFYEQYF. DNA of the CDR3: TGTGCCAGCAGCTTAGCTGGGGCGGGAGGGCCTTTCTACGAGCAGTACTTC.